These 29 T cell receptor beta chains were all obtained from the same sample, sequenced in a study of neurological immune-mediated disorders. TCRdb reprocessed the 5' RACE reads with MiXCR, giving one entry per CDR3 protein. Among tens of thousands of distinct CDR3 sequences listed, over 12% were seen once. What was sequenced was PBMCs. Receptors originate from a woman in her fifties or sixties with HTLV-1-associated myelopathy (HAM/TSP).

This clonotype was counted at least ten times. V is TRBV11-2 and J is TRBJ1-4; D not certain. Trimming removed 4 bases at V and 10 bases at J, with 16 bases between. The CDR3 is 14 amino acids. From germline, CDR1 is SGHAT and CDR2 FQNNGV. The CDR3 DNA follows: TGTGCCAGCAGCTCGACATTGAGGGAGGGAAAACTGTTTTTT. Translated, it gives CASSSTLREGKLFF.

This clonotype was seen at least ten times. The chain employs TRBV14 and TRBJ2-5, with D perhaps TRBD1 or TRBD2 (6 bases each). The CDR3 is made up of 15 amino acids. V lost 4 bases to trimming and J lost 5 bases, with 17 bases between them. Germline CDR1 SGHDN, CDR2 FVKESK. The CDR3 nucleotides are TGTGCCAGCAGCCGACTACAGGGAGGTCGGGAGACCCAGTACTTC. It codes for CASSRLQGGRETQYF.

This clonotype was seen repeatedly, ten times or more. The rearrangement joins TRBV5-1 to TRBJ2-3; D possibly corresponds to TRBD1 (6 bases). Germline V gene data show CDR1 as SGHRS and CDR2 as YFSETQ. V was cut by 2 bases and J by 10 bases, with 8 bases left in between. The CDR3 runs to 11 residues. CDR3 in amino acids: CASSLQGAQYF. The CDR3 DNA reads TGCGCCAGCAGCTTACAGGGTGCGCAGTATTTT.

This clonotype occurred many times. This sequence joins TRBV5-6 and TRBJ2-3; possible D gene TRBD1, 7 bases. Trimming cost V 0 bases and J 3 bases, with 26 bases left between them. Looked up from germline, CDR1 is SGHDT and CDR2 is YYEEEE. The CDR3 sequence is 20 residues long. The DNA of the CDR3 is TGTGCCAGCAGCTTGGGGCTACATCTGAGGCGGGACAGTAAAACAGATACGCAGTATTTT. It codes for CASSLGLHLRRDSKTDTQYF. The complete variable domain, with remaining parts taken from reference TRBV5-6 and TRBJ2-3, reads DAGVTQSPTHLIKTRGQQVTLRCSPKSGHDTVSWYQQALGQGPQFIFQYYEEEERQRGNFPDRFSGHQFPNYSSELNVNALLLGDSALYLCASSLGLHLRRDSKTDTQYFGPGTRLTVL.

This clonotype was observed many times. The rearrangement uses TRBV5-4 and TRBJ1-1; D remains ambiguous. Germline CDR1 and CDR2: SGHNT and YYREEE (reference sequence). V was clipped by 5 bases and J by 3 bases, with 17 bases between them. The CDR3 is 15 residues long. CDR3 nucleotide sequence: TGTGCCAGCAGTGTCGGCGGTTTGAGGGACACTGAAGCTTTCTTT. It specifies CASSVGGLRDTEAFF.

This clonotype was observed many times. The J gene is TRBJ1-4, the V gene TRBV7-2; D unresolved. This CDR3 contains 16 residues. V was clipped by 5 bases and J by 4 bases, with 17 bases between them. Germline CDR1 is SGHTA and CDR2 is FQGNSA. CDR3 bases: TGTGCCAGCAGCCGGTTAGTCGGCGGTAATAATGAAAAACTGTTTTTT. Protein: CASSRLVGGNNEKLFF.

This clonotype occurred many times. The chain links TRBV5-6 to TRBJ2-7; the match to TRBD2 covers 8 bases. The V and J ends lost 0 bases and 1 base, in that order; junction bases with no gene match: 3. Germline V gene sequence: CDR1 SGHDT, CDR2 YYEEEE. The CDR3 contains 15 residues. CDR3 sequence (DNA): TGTGCCAGCAGCTTGGGGGGACTAGGATCCTACGAGCAGTACTTC. Its protein is CASSLGGLGSYEQYF.

This clonotype was seen many times. The chain links TRBV7-2 to TRBJ1-5; D is uncertain. From germline, CDR1 is SGHTA and CDR2 FQGNSA. The V end was cut by 3 bases, the J end by 1 base, with 10 bases between. This CDR3 spans 15 amino acids. CDR3 sequence reads: CASSFFRESNQPQHF. CDR3 bases: TGTGCCAGCAGCTTTTTCCGGGAGAGCAATCAGCCCCAGCATTTT.

The table lists this clonotype with many counts. V is TRBV10-3 and J is TRBJ2-3; D not resolved. V was cut by 4 bases and J by 5 bases, with 4 bases left in between. There are 11 residues in the CDR3. From germline, CDR1 is ENHRY and CDR2 SYGVKD. The CDR3 sequence: CAISGRDTQYF. In nucleotides, the CDR3 is TGTGCCATCAGTGGTAGAGATACGCAGTATTTT.

This clonotype was counted many times. The genes are TRBV19 and TRBJ1-5; TRBD1 matches 10 bases. The CDR3 has 15 residues. After removal of 4 bases from V and 4 bases from J, the junction contained 4 bases not matched to a gene. CDR1 is LNHDA and CDR2 is SQIVND in the germline V gene (reference sequence). The CDR3 region has the DNA TGTGCCAGTAGTACGGGACAGGGGACGAATCAGCCCCAGCATTTT. Translating gives CASSTGQGTNQPQHF.

This clonotype was counted ten times or more. Compared with germline, one end of the junction differs, possibly owing to a read error. The chain links TRBV5-1 to TRBJ2-1; 7 bases map to TRBD1. CDR1 and CDR2 (germline): SGHRS, YFSETQ. The CDR3 consists of 15 residues. CDR3: CASSLGDRVNNKQFF. CDR3 DNA: TGCGCCAGCAGCTTAGGAGACAGGGTAAACAATAAGCAGTTCTTC.

This clonotype was seen repeatedly, ten times or more. V gene TRBV5-1 combines with J gene TRBJ2-5; tentative D call: TRBD2 (5 bases). This CDR3 has 12 residues. CDR1 is SGHRS, CDR2 YFSETQ, per germline. Trimming removed 0 bases from V and 7 bases from J, with 7 bases in between. The chain's CDR3 is CASSLDGGTQYF. The CDR3 DNA reads as TGCGCCAGCAGCTTGGATGGAGGGACCCAGTACTTC.

This clonotype was counted at least ten times. The chain employs TRBV4-3 and TRBJ1-2; D may be TRBD1 (5 bases). The CDR3 contains 13 residues. V was cut by 0 bases and J by 8 bases, with 10 bases left in between. Germline V gene sequence: CDR1 LGHNA, CDR2 YSLEER. The CDR3 DNA reads as TGCGCCAGCAGCCAAGAAATCCAGGGAGGCTACACCTTC. Protein: CASSQEIQGGYTF.

The chain recombines TRBV20-1 with TRBJ2-7; 12 bases match TRBD2. The CDR3 spans 15 residues. V lost 1 base to trimming and J lost 5 bases; unmatched junction nucleotides: 6. CDR1 is DFQATT, CDR2 SNEGSKA, per germline (reference sequence). CDR3 coding DNA: TGCAGTGCTAGAGCCCCTAGCGGGGGGGCTGACGAGCAGTACTTC. Amino acid sequence: CSARAPSGGADEQYF.

At least ten counts were recorded for this clonotype. The chain recombines TRBV12-3 or TRBV12-4 with TRBJ2-3; 8 bases are shared with TRBD2. The CDR3 is 15 residues long. V was clipped by 7 bases and J by 0 bases; unmatched bases: 6. CDR3 region: CASTLAGPSTDTQYF. Written as DNA, the CDR3 is TGTGCCAGCACCTTAGCGGGACCTAGCACAGATACGCAGTATTTT.

In the case of this clonotype: One end of the junction is discordant with germline, which a read error may explain. The V and J genes are TRBV7-2 and TRBJ2-7, with no clear D. The germline gives CDR1 SGHTA, CDR2 FQGNSA. This CDR3 spans 13 amino acids. CDR3 loop: CASSLAANYELYF. In DNA, the CDR3 is TGTGCCAGCAGCTTAGCGGCTAACTACGAGCTGTACTTC.

This clonotype was counted between two and nine times. A much larger clone sits a single nucleotide away, making a read error possible. The CDR3 region has the DNA TGTGCCAGCAGCACAGGGGCGAGGACCCGGGAGCTGTTTTTT. It yields the protein CASSTGARTRELFF. This chain joins TRBV5-5 and TRBJ2-2; TRBD1 agrees at 7 bases. Germline V gene data show CDR1 as SGHKS and CDR2 as YYEKEE (reference sequence). CDR3 length equals 14 residues. Trimming took 4 bases from V and 9 from J; bases not matched to a gene: 9. Complete variable domain (other parts from reference TRBV5-5 and TRBJ2-2): DAGVTQSPTHLIKTRGQQVTLRCSPISGHKSVSWYQQVLGQGPQFIFQYYEKEERGRGNFPDRFSARQFPNYSSELNVNALLLGDSALYLCASSTGARTRELFFGEGSRLTVL.

This clonotype was seen many times. This chain connects TRBV7-9 to TRBJ1-6, with D tentatively TRBD1 (6 bases). V shed 5 bases and J shed 8 bases, with 19 bases lying between them. The CDR3 consists of 16 residues. Germline V gives CDR1 SEHNR, CDR2 FQNEAQ (reference sequence). This CDR3 reads CASSPRGRVGDSPLHF. CDR3 coding DNA: TGTGCCAGCAGCCCCAGGGGTAGGGTAGGTGATTCACCCCTCCACTTT.

This clonotype was detected many times. This chain joins TRBV10-3 and TRBJ1-2, with unresolved D. The germline V and J ends were trimmed by 0 bases and 9 bases, with 8 bases remaining between them. In germline, CDR1 is ENHRY, CDR2 SYGVKD. The CDR3 is 12 residues long. For the CDR3, the DNA is TGTGCCATCAGTGAGTCGGGGAGGAGCTACACCTTC. It specifies CAISESGRSYTF.

In its sample, this clonotype was seen many times. The V and J genes are TRBV6-1 and TRBJ1-2; D not certain. Trimming removed 2 bases from V and 1 base from J, with 5 bases in between. CDR3 length equals 13 residues. Germline values: CDR1 MNHNS, CDR2 SASEGT. CDR3 coding DNA: TGTGCCAGCAGTGAATCCAGTAACTATGGCTACACCTTC. Amino acids: CASSESSNYGYTF.

The table lists this clonotype with a few counts. The J gene is TRBJ2-4, the V gene TRBV20-1, with D perhaps matching TRBD1 (6 bases). The V and J ends lost 3 bases and 5 bases respectively, with 11 bases between them. CDR3 size: 13 residues. Germline V gives CDR1 DFQATT, CDR2 SNEGSKA (reference sequence). CDR3 loop: CSASQGRENIQYF. CDR3 bases: TGCAGTGCTAGTCAGGGGCGGGAAAACATTCAGTACTTC.

As for this clonotype: A single base separates this from a much larger clone, so it may be a read error. V is TRBV25-1 and J is TRBJ2-3; no firm D call. The CDR3 totals 15 residues. Trimming took off 0 bases at V and 9 bases at J, with 16 bases between the two ends. CDR1 MGHDK and CDR2 SYGVNS come from the germline V gene. CDR3 bases: TGTGCCAGCAGTGAATACCTAGGACGGTTGGTCACGCAGTATTTT. Residues: CASSEYLGRLVTQYF.

There are many counts of this clonotype. The chain links TRBV14 to TRBJ2-6, with D perhaps TRBD1 (5 bases). The CDR3 is 16 amino acids. V was clipped by 0 bases and J by 2 bases, with 8 bases between them. Germline V lookup: CDR1 SGHDN, CDR2 FVKESK. As DNA, the CDR3 is TGTGCCAGCAGCCAAGAAGGGGCAGCTGGGGCCAACGTCCTGACTTTC. The encoded protein is CASSQEGAAGANVLTF.

This clonotype was counted ten times or more. The rearrangement links TRBV6-2 or TRBV6-3 to TRBJ1-5; D may be TRBD1 (5 bases). The CDR3 extends over 14 amino acids. Germline assignment: CDR1 MNHEY and CDR2 SVGEGT. Trimming pared 0 bases from V and 7 bases from J, leaving 10 bases between. CDR3 protein: CASSYSGGGQPQHF. The CDR3 bases are TGTGCCAGCAGTTACTCGGGGGGTGGACAGCCCCAGCATTTT.

This clonotype was counted at least ten times. The J gene is TRBJ1-5, the V gene TRBV4-1, with D hard to call. V was shortened by 0 bases and J by 1 base, with 13 bases between the two germline ends. The CDR3 spans 17 residues. The V gene's germline CDR1 is MGHRA and CDR2 YSYEKL. The CDR3 reads CASSQEASVISNQPQHF. For the CDR3, the DNA is TGCGCCAGCAGCCAAGAGGCCAGCGTAATCAGCAATCAGCCCCAGCATTTT.

The sample holds many counts of this clonotype. The V and J genes are TRBV20-1 and TRBJ2-3; TRBD2 agrees at 8 bases. CDR1 is DFQATT, CDR2 SNEGSKA, per germline (reference sequence). The CDR3 totals 15 residues. J lost 0 bases, V lost 1 base, and 3 bases had no gene match. The CDR3 reads CSARVPGGSTDTQYF. CDR3 DNA: TGCAGTGCTAGAGTCCCGGGGGGGAGCACAGATACGCAGTATTTT.

Ten or more counts support this clonotype. This sequence joins TRBV20-1 and TRBJ1-2, with 8 bases lining up with TRBD1. J lost 3 bases, V lost 4 bases, and 4 bases had no gene match. The germline V gene has CDR1 DFQATT and CDR2 SNEGSKA (reference sequence). The CDR3 runs to 13 residues. This CDR3 is CSAKAGGDYGYTF. As DNA, the CDR3 is TGCAGTGCTAAGGCAGGGGGCGACTATGGCTACACCTTC.

The J gene is TRBJ1-1, the V gene TRBV5-5; D ambiguous. V was clipped by 4 bases and J by 8 bases, with 9 bases between them. This CDR3 has 11 residues. Germline V CDR1 and CDR2: SGHKS, YYEKEE (reference sequence). In DNA, the CDR3 is TGTGCCAGCAGCCGTGGACCGGAAGCTTTCTTT. Amino acids: CASSRGPEAFF. The whole variable domain, remainder taken from reference TRBV5-5 and TRBJ1-1, is DAGVTQSPTHLIKTRGQQVTLRCSPISGHKSVSWYQQVLGQGPQFIFQYYEKEERGRGNFPDRFSARQFPNYSSELNVNALLLGDSALYLCASSRGPEAFFGQGTRLTVV.

This clonotype has ten or more counts. The V call is TRBV7-2, the J call TRBJ2-7, with a weak D call TRBD1 (5 bases). This CDR3 is built from 13 residues. Germline V gene data show CDR1 as SGHTA and CDR2 as FQGNSA. V lost 3 bases and J lost 4, with 10 bases in between. The CDR3 nucleotides read TGTGCCAGCAGCTTGAACAGGAAATACGAGCAGTACTTC. Its protein is CASSLNRKYEQYF.